One and the same sample provided the 14 T cell receptor beta chains below, sequenced in a study of radiation and T cells in renal cell carcinoma. As to time point: blood 4 weeks post-SBRT, at nephrectomy. As for treatment: 15 Gy SBRT to primary tumor, nephrectomy 4 weeks later. Here immunoSEQ multiplex PCR was the method, and the copy in TCRdb shows in-frame clones only, minus some. This sample has more than 60,000 clones, with over 80% found just once. This sample comprised blood, obtained from a patient whose treatment included radiotherapy and nephrectomy. These receptor sequences come from a woman aged 60-75 years with renal cell carcinoma.

The gene calls are TRBV28 and TRBJ1-2; 7 bases are shared with TRBD1. CDR1 and CDR2 from the germline V gene are MDHEN and SYDVKM. With V trimmed by 4 bases and J by 8 bases, 13 bases remained unmatched. CDR3 length: 15 residues. The CDR3 DNA is TGTGCCAGCAGTTCCTCTGGGATAGGGGGCGAGGGCTACACCTTC. Encoded protein: CASSSSGIGGEGYTF.

The rearrangement joins TRBV29-1 to TRBJ2-5; the D gene is possibly TRBD1 (6 bases). Germline lookup yields CDR1 SQVTM and CDR2 ANQGSEA. Trimming cost V 7 bases and J 2 bases, with 11 bases left between them. The CDR3 covers 12 residues. CDR3 nucleotides: TGCAGCGAACTGACAGGACAAGAGACCCAGTACTTC. This sequence encodes CSELTGQETQYF.

CDR3 DNA sequence: TGTGCCAGCACCCCCGGGCTAGCGGGAATCTACGAGCAGTACTTC. Encoded protein: CASTPGLAGIYEQYF. The chain has TRBV5-6 and TRBJ2-7; 9 bases fit TRBD2. CDR3 length: 15 residues. Germline trimming cut 6 bases from V and 3 bases from J; bases unmatched to any gene: 10. Germline CDR1 SGHDT, CDR2 YYEEEE. Together with reference TRBV5-6 and TRBJ2-7, the CDR3 gives the full variable domain: DAGVTQSPTHLIKTRGQQVTLRCSPKSGHDTVSWYQQALGQGPQFIFQYYEEEERQRGNFPDRFSGHQFPNYSSELNVNALLLGDSALYLCASTPGLAGIYEQYFGPGTRLTVT.

The chain is built from TRBV6-5 and TRBJ1-2, with 9 bases aligning to TRBD1. Germline CDR1 is MNHEY and CDR2 is SVGAGI. The CDR3 is made up of 15 amino acids. V lost 6 bases, J lost 4 bases, and 9 bases stayed unmatched. The CDR3 bases are TGTGCCAGCAGCCTGGGACAGGGAAGGTTCTATGGCTACACCTTC. Its protein product is CASSLGQGRFYGYTF.

The rearrangement uses TRBV7-6 and TRBJ2-7; D call uncertain. The length of the CDR3 is 14 residues. Germline V gives CDR1 SGHVS, CDR2 FNYEAQ. Between the trimmed V and J ends, which lost 1 base and 0 bases, there was a span of 7 bases. The CDR3 loop reads CASSLDTISYEQYF. CDR3 nucleotide sequence: TGTGCCAGCAGCTTAGATACGATCTCCTACGAGCAGTACTTC.

V is TRBV7-6 and J is TRBJ2-7, with D unresolved. Germline V gene sequence: CDR1 SGHVS, CDR2 FNYEAQ. The ends were cut back, 4 bases at V and 6 bases at J, with 10 bases in the middle. The CDR3 loop spans 12 amino acids. CDR3 amino acids: CASSSDRFEQYF. CDR3 in DNA: TGTGCCAGCAGCTCGGACCGTTTCGAGCAGTACTTC. Filled out from reference TRBV7-6 and TRBJ2-7, the complete variable domain reads GAGVSQSPRYKVTKRGQDVALRCDPISGHVSLYWYRQALGQGPEFLTYFNYEAQQDKSGLPNDRFSAERPEGSISTLTIQRTEQRDSAMYRCASSSDRFEQYFGPGTRLTVT.

For the CDR3, the DNA is TGTGCCAGCAGCAAGGGCGAGGACAGCTCGAGGACCGGGGAGCTGTTTTTT. Translating it yields CASSKGEDSSRTGELFF. V is TRBV21-1 and J is TRBJ2-2; the D call of TRBD1 is as the table states it, not checked on the DNA. TRBV21-1 is assigned pseudogene status. CDR3 length: 17 residues.

This sequence joins TRBV5-1 and TRBJ1-2; tentatively, D is TRBD1 (6 bases). V was clipped by 0 bases and J by 8 bases, with 14 bases between them. Germline V gives CDR1 SGHRS, CDR2 YFSETQ. The CDR3 loop spans 14 amino acids. The CDR3 DNA reads as TGCGCCAGCAGCTTGGCCAGGGCAGGGGAAGGCTACACCTTC. It yields the protein CASSLARAGEGYTF.

CDR3 residues: CASSFPLAGVLEQFF. For the CDR3, the DNA is TGTGCCAGCAGTTTTCCTCTAGCGGGAGTTCTTGAGCAGTTCTTC. The J gene is TRBJ2-1, the V gene TRBV28; 10 bases align to TRBD2. Germline CDR1 is MDHEN and CDR2 is SYDVKM. Trimming took 3 bases from V and 9 from J; bases not matched to a gene: 8. The CDR3 length is 15 residues.

This clone was observed a single time. This sequence joins TRBV7-9 and TRBJ2-1, with TRBD2 identical over 7 bases. Germline assignment: CDR1 SEHNR and CDR2 FQNEAQ (reference sequence). CDR3 length: 15 residues. V shed 5 bases, J shed 2 bases, and the junction held 6 bases outside the gene matches. CDR3 in amino acids: CASSLAGETYNEQFF. The DNA for the CDR3 is TGTGCCAGCAGCCTTGCGGGAGAAACCTACAATGAGCAGTTCTTC.

This clone was found a few times. The chain uses TRBV7-9 and TRBJ1-1; D is possibly TRBD1 (5 bases). V was cut by 3 bases and J by 2 bases, with 10 bases left in between. The CDR3 totals 14 residues. Germline CDR1 and CDR2: SEHNR and FQNEAQ (reference sequence). The chain's CDR3 is CASSLKRTNTEAFF. DNA of the CDR3: TGTGCCAGCAGCTTGAAACGGACAAACACTGAAGCTTTCTTT.

The chain links TRBV2 to TRBJ1-5; a possible D gene is TRBD1 (5 bases). V lost 3 bases and J 6 bases, leaving 18 bases between the germline ends. The CDR3 is 16 residues long. The germline gives CDR1 SNHLY, CDR2 FYNNEI. The CDR3 reads CASSDYSQGVIQPQHF. CDR3 coding DNA: TGTGCCAGCAGTGATTATAGCCAGGGAGTGATTCAGCCCCAGCATTTT.

The rearrangement links TRBV19 to TRBJ1-1; D is perhaps TRBD1 (5 bases). From germline, CDR1 is LNHDA and CDR2 SQIVND (reference sequence). The CDR3 loop spans 15 amino acids. Deletions cut 1 base from V and 4 bases from J, with 13 bases between. CDR3 sequence reads: CASSIAQGISTEAFF. The CDR3 DNA is TGTGCCAGTAGTATAGCTCAGGGTATCAGCACTGAAGCTTTCTTT. The whole variable domain, filled in from reference TRBV19 and TRBJ1-1, reads DGGITQSPKYLFRKEGQNVTLSCEQNLNHDAMYWYRQDPGQGLRLIYYSQIVNDFQKGDIAEGYSVSREKKESFPLTVTSAQKNPTAFYLCASSIAQGISTEAFFGQGTRLTVV.

The rearrangement joins TRBV6-1 to TRBJ2-4, with 7 bases lining up with TRBD2. There are 16 residues in the CDR3. V shed 0 bases and J 0 bases; nucleotides not matched to a gene: 2. The germline gives CDR1 MNHNS, CDR2 SASEGT. CDR3 loop: CASSEAGGGAKNIQYF. The CDR3 bases are TGTGCCAGCAGTGAAGCGGGCGGGGGAGCCAAAAACATTCAGTACTTC.